The 32 T cell receptor beta chains below come from one sample, sequenced in a study of cytomegalovirus exposure and HLA in healthy donors. Use of 60 Vbeta and 13 Jbeta primers characterized the PCR. The data were produced by immunoSEQ multiplex PCR, yet TCRdb's version contains in-frame clones alone and is incomplete. The repertoire holds 75,000 or so clones, with roughly 72% as singletons. Sequencing was performed on PBMCs. Source of these receptors: a woman in her thirties in good health and CMV-seropositive.

The chain recombines TRBV6-4 with TRBJ1-2, with D tentatively TRBD1 (6 bases). V lost 8 bases to trimming and J lost 8 bases, with 18 bases between them. From germline, CDR1 is MRHNA and CDR2 SNTAGT. The CDR3 is 13 amino acids. The CDR3 DNA reads TGTGCCAGCTCGAGAGAACAGGGTTTAGGCTACACCTTC. Translating it yields CASSREQGLGYTF.

This chain connects TRBV21-1 to TRBJ1-5; the table's D call, TRBD1, has no DNA check behind it. TRBV21-1 is a pseudogene locus. The CDR3 has 15 amino acids. The CDR3 here is CAIGLEQAINQPQHF. For the CDR3, the DNA is TGTGCCATTGGCCTAGAACAGGCAATCAATCAGCCCCAGCATTTT.

The genes are TRBV30 and TRBJ2-5, with D perhaps TRBD2 (6 bases). Germline CDR1 is GTSNPN and CDR2 is SVGIG (reference sequence). The CDR3 is 13 residues long. V was clipped by 7 bases and J by 11 bases, with 23 bases between them. CDR3 DNA: TGTGCCTCGACATTCCAGGACCTGGAGGGGCAGTACTTC. Its protein is CASTFQDLEGQYF.

The chain combines TRBV29-1 with TRBJ1-1; D possibly corresponds to TRBD1 (5 bases). The V and J ends lost 7 bases and 0 bases respectively, with 9 bases between them. The germline gives CDR1 SQVTM, CDR2 ANQGSEA. This CDR3 has 12 residues. CDR3 DNA: TGCAGCGCGGGACTGATGAACACTGAAGCTTTCTTT. Its translation: CSAGLMNTEAFF. The whole variable domain, filled in from reference TRBV29-1 and TRBJ1-1, reads SAVISQKPSRDICQRGTSLTIQCQVDSQVTMMFWYRQQPGQSLTLIATANQGSEATYESGFVIDKFPISRPNLTFSTLTVSNMSPEDSSIYLCSAGLMNTEAFFGQGTRLTVV.

This clone was picked up many times. The CDR3 DNA reads TGTGCCAGCAGTTACTCTGCGGACTACGAGCAGTACTTC. Translated: CASSYSADYEQYF. This chain links TRBV6-6 with TRBJ2-7; D is ambiguous. The CDR3 totals 13 residues. V was cut by 0 bases and J by 3 bases, with 6 bases left in between. Germline CDR1 is MNHNY and CDR2 is SVGAGI (reference sequence).

The V call is TRBV15, the J call TRBJ1-4; 9 bases map to TRBD1. V dropped 0 bases and J dropped 10; count of bases not matched to a gene: 6. The length of the CDR3 is 15 residues. CDR1 is LNHNV and CDR2 is YYDKDF in the germline V gene (reference sequence). In DNA form, the CDR3 reads TGTGCCACCAGCAGAGACCGGGACAGGGAGGGAAAACTGTTTTTT. Its translation is CATSRDRDREGKLFF.

This clone is a singleton in its sample. The V and J genes are TRBV5-4 and TRBJ2-7; tentatively, D is TRBD2 (5 bases). V lost 4 bases and J 5 bases, leaving 19 bases between the germline ends. Germline CDR1 SGHNT, CDR2 YYREEE (reference sequence). The CDR3 consists of 15 residues. The DNA of the CDR3 is TGTGCCAGCAGCGCTCTTAGAGGGAGATTGCACGAGCAGTACTTC. This sequence encodes CASSALRGRLHEQYF.

The rearrangement joins TRBV28 to TRBJ1-1, with D perhaps matching TRBD1 (5 bases). Trimming removed 6 bases from V and 1 base from J, with 9 bases in between. Germline V gene sequence: CDR1 MDHEN, CDR2 SYDVKM. The length of the CDR3 is 13 residues. The CDR3 reads CASRDTKNTEAFF. CDR3 in DNA: TGTGCCAGCAGGGACACAAAGAACACTGAAGCTTTCTTT. The whole variable domain, filled in from reference TRBV28 and TRBJ1-1, reads DVKVTQSSRYLVKRTGEKVFLECVQDMDHENMFWYRQDPGLGLRLIYFSYDVKMKEKGDIPEGYSVSREKKERFSLILESASTNQTSMYLCASRDTKNTEAFFGQGTRLTVV.

The V and J genes are TRBV4-3 and TRBJ2-1; 7 bases align to TRBD2. The CDR3 has 16 amino acids. V shed 4 bases, J shed 4 bases, and the junction held 10 bases outside the gene matches. Germline-derived CDR1 and CDR2 are LGHNA and YSLEER. The CDR3 is CASSLEGGSEYNEQFF. The CDR3 DNA sequence: TGCGCCAGCAGCCTGGAGGGCGGGAGTGAATACAATGAGCAGTTCTTC.

The J gene is TRBJ1-5, the V gene TRBV30, with unresolved D. CDR1 GTSNPN and CDR2 SVGIG come from the germline V gene (reference sequence). Trimming pared 0 bases from V and 5 bases from J, leaving 20 bases between. This CDR3 region has 17 residues. The CDR3 DNA reads TGTGCCTGGAGTGTTAGATCTACCAGGAAGATTGATCAGCCCCAGCATTTT. This translates into CAWSVRSTRKIDQPQHF.

This clone occurred once. V and J are TRBV5-6 and TRBJ2-4; TRBD1 matches 7 bases. The germline V gene encodes CDR1 SGHDT and CDR2 YYEEEE. Trimming at V came to 2 bases and at J to 5 bases, leaving 1 base not matched to a gene. This CDR3 contains 13 residues. In DNA form, the CDR3 reads TGTGCCAGCAGCTTCGGGACAGAAAACATTCAGTACTTC. Translation gives CASSFGTENIQYF.

A single count supports this clone. The V and J genes are TRBV7-6 and TRBJ1-1; D is undetermined. CDR1 is SGHVS and CDR2 is FNYEAQ in the germline V gene. V lost 5 bases and J lost 5, with 15 bases in between. The CDR3 has 14 amino acids. The CDR3 loop reads CASSPTIHGTEAFF. Written as DNA, the CDR3 is TGTGCCAGCAGCCCAACGATTCACGGGACTGAAGCTTTCTTT.

This clone was counted only a few times. CDR3: CASSIVTGYTEAFF. CDR3 nucleotide sequence: TGTGCCAGTAGTATAGTAACAGGCTACACTGAAGCTTTCTTT. The gene calls are TRBV19 and TRBJ1-1, with D tentatively TRBD1 (5 bases). Germline-derived CDR1 and CDR2 are LNHDA and SQIVND (reference sequence). Trimming removed 1 base from V and 3 bases from J, with 9 bases in between. The CDR3 is 14 amino acids.

This sequence joins TRBV30 and TRBJ2-7, with 9 bases identical to TRBD1. CDR1 is GTSNPN and CDR2 is SVGIG in the germline V gene (reference sequence). V lost 5 bases and J lost 2; bases outside the gene matches: 16. CDR3 size: 17 residues. The CDR3 region has the DNA TGTGCCTGGCAACAGGGGGCTGCCGCGTCTGGGGCCTACGAGCAGTACTTC. Protein: CAWQQGAAASGAYEQYF. Supplemented by reference TRBV30 and TRBJ2-7, the full variable domain reads SQTIHQWPATLVQPVGSPLSLECTVEGTSNPNLYWYRQAAGRGLQLLFYSVGIGQISSEVPQNLSASRPQDRQFILSSKKLLLSDSGFYLCAWQQGAAASGAYEQYFGPGTRLTVT.

The CDR3 protein is CASSIGQTYGYTF. DNA for the CDR3: TGTGCCAGTAGTATAGGACAAACCTATGGCTACACCTTC. V is TRBV19 and J is TRBJ1-2; D gene ambiguous. V shed 1 base and J shed 4 bases, with 7 bases lying between them. This CDR3 is built from 13 residues. CDR1 and CDR2 from the germline V gene are LNHDA and SQIVND (reference sequence).

This chain uses TRBV7-6 with TRBJ2-1; 7 bases fit TRBD2. V shed 7 bases, J shed 5 bases, and the junction held 14 bases outside the gene matches. The CDR3 covers 16 residues. Germline V gene sequence: CDR1 SGHVS, CDR2 FNYEAQ. The CDR3: CASTTGGVAINNEQFF. For the CDR3, the DNA is TGTGCCAGCACCACTGGGGGGGTAGCCATCAACAATGAGCAGTTCTTC.

The gene calls are TRBV28 and TRBJ1-1; D is unclear. CDR3 size: 11 residues. V shed 5 bases and J shed 4 bases, with 5 bases lying between them. Per germline, CDR1 MDHEN and CDR2 SYDVKM. In DNA, the CDR3 is TGTGCCAGCAGTCCCCGCACTGAAGCTTTCTTT. Translating it yields CASSPRTEAFF.

The chain joins TRBV29-1 to TRBJ2-1; D might be TRBD2 (6 bases). The CDR3 loop spans 14 amino acids. Germline V lookup: CDR1 SQVTM, CDR2 ANQGSEA. Trimming pared 3 bases from V and 10 bases from J, leaving 19 bases between. For the CDR3, the DNA is TGCAGCGTTGATGTCCTAGCGTCCTCCAACGAGCAGTTCTTC. It specifies CSVDVLASSNEQFF.

The chain links TRBV7-9 to TRBJ1-2; D not resolved. The CDR3 consists of 15 residues. The V gene lost 0 bases and the J gene lost 6 bases, with 14 bases spanning the gap. Germline-derived CDR1 and CDR2 are SEHNR and FQNEAQ (reference sequence). The CDR3 is CASSLALGVGHGYTF. In DNA, the CDR3 is TGTGCCAGCAGCTTAGCACTAGGAGTTGGGCATGGCTACACCTTC.

CDR3 in DNA: TGTGCCAGCAGTGACAGGCGGGCACACGAGCAGTACTTC. It is translated as CASSDRRAHEQYF. V usage is TRBV27 and J usage is TRBJ2-7; possible D gene TRBD1, 6 bases. Germline values: CDR1 MNHEY, CDR2 SMNVEV (reference sequence). The CDR3 runs 13 residues. The ends were cut back, 5 bases at V and 5 bases at J, with 13 bases in the middle.

CDR3 DNA: TGTGCCAGCAGTTCGCCCCGGGAGACCCAGTACTTC. Amino acids: CASSSPRETQYF. This chain links TRBV28 with TRBJ2-5; D gene uncertain. Trimming shortened V by 4 bases and J by 5 bases, and 8 bases separated the two germline ends. The CDR3 contains 12 residues. In germline, CDR1 is MDHEN, CDR2 SYDVKM.

The chain couples TRBV2 to TRBJ2-7; 11 nucleotides line up with TRBD2. Germline V gene lookup returns CDR1 SNHLY and CDR2 FYNNEI. The V gene end was trimmed by 5 bases and the J gene end by 9 bases; junction bases not matched to a gene: 15. The CDR3 extends over 16 amino acids. CDR3 region: CASSPLIAGGGTVQYF. CDR3 bases: TGTGCCAGCAGTCCTCTCATAGCGGGAGGGGGAACAGTGCAGTACTTC. The variable domain in full, with the rest retrieved from reference TRBV2 and TRBJ2-7, is EPEVTQTPSHQVTQMGQEVILRCVPISNHLYFYWYRQILGQKVEFLVSFYNNEISEKSEIFDDQFSVERPDGSNFTLKIRSTKLEDSAMYFCASSPLIAGGGTVQYFGPGTRLTVT.

The genes are TRBV7-2 and TRBJ2-7; 10 bases are shared with TRBD1. The V segment lost 5 bases and the J segment 1 base; nucleotides outside the gene matches: 8. This CDR3 has 16 residues. The germline gives CDR1 SGHTA, CDR2 FQGNSA. This chain's CDR3 is CASSPRGTGVSYEQYF. The CDR3 DNA reads TGTGCCAGCAGCCCCCGCGGGACAGGGGTTTCCTACGAGCAGTACTTC.

This clone has only a few counts. J is TRBJ1-5 and V is TRBV6-5; D gene uncertain. Trimming shortened V by 2 bases and J by 9 bases, and 11 bases separated the two germline ends. Germline V CDR1 and CDR2: MNHEY, SVGAGI. This CDR3 region has 13 residues. CDR3 in amino acids: CASSYLARGPQHF. The CDR3, as DNA: TGTGCCAGCAGTTACCTGGCGCGGGGGCCCCAGCATTTT.

In this sample, this clone turned up once. The CDR3 region is CASSAFGTGSLQPQHF. The CDR3, as DNA: TGTGCCAGCAGTGCGTTCGGGACAGGGTCCCTCCAGCCCCAGCATTTT. The chain employs TRBV6-1 and TRBJ1-5; 9 nucleotides match TRBD1. V shed 4 bases, J shed 7 bases, and the junction held 11 bases outside the gene matches. This CDR3 comprises 16 residues. The germline CDR1 and CDR2 sequences are MNHNS and SASEGT.

The rearrangement joins TRBV29-1 to TRBJ2-3; 8 bases match TRBD1. V lost 5 bases, J lost 3 bases, and 7 bases stayed unmatched. CDR3 size: 14 residues. The germline V gene encodes CDR1 SQVTM and CDR2 ANQGSEA. CDR3 amino acids: CSVTDRVGTDTQYF. Here the CDR3 DNA reads TGCAGCGTTACGGACAGGGTGGGAACAGATACGCAGTATTTT.

The table lists this clone with a few counts. This sequence joins TRBV29-1 and TRBJ1-5; 9 bases line up with TRBD1. V was clipped by 6 bases and J by 5 bases; unmatched bases: 5. The CDR3 loop spans 13 amino acids. Germline CDR1 SQVTM, CDR2 ANQGSEA. CDR3 bases: TGCAGCGTGGGACAGGGATTAGATCAGCCCCAGCATTTT. It yields the protein CSVGQGLDQPQHF.

The rearrangement links TRBV7-2 to TRBJ2-1; D possibly corresponds to TRBD1 (6 bases). The CDR3 extends over 11 amino acids. With 5 bases removed from V and 11 bases from J, the gap between germline ends came to 10 bases. Per the germline V gene, CDR1 is SGHTA and CDR2 is FQGNSA. The chain's CDR3 is CASSLGTQQFF. CDR3 bases: TGTGCCAGCAGCCTCGGGACACAGCAGTTCTTC.

This clone was counted a few times. The chain has TRBV10-3 and TRBJ1-1; D uncertain. The length of the CDR3 is 14 residues. Trimming shortened V by 0 bases and J by 4 bases, and 9 bases separated the two germline ends. The germline CDR1 and CDR2 sequences are ENHRY and SYGVKD. In DNA, the CDR3 is TGTGCCATCAGTGAGTCCTGGGCTACCACTGAAGCTTTCTTT. It is translated as CAISESWATTEAFF.

The chain carries TRBV7-9 and TRBJ2-7; tentative D call: TRBD1 (6 bases). CDR3 length: 16 amino acids. Germline-derived CDR1 and CDR2 are SEHNR and FQNEAQ (reference sequence). V was pared by 6 bases and J by 1 base, with 19 bases between. CDR3 bases: TGTGCCAGCAGGAACCACCGACAGGACCTGTCCTACGAGCAGTACTTC. It specifies CASRNHRQDLSYEQYF.

The chain couples TRBV28 to TRBJ1-4; no reliable D call. CDR1 and CDR2 (germline): MDHEN, SYDVKM. The CDR3 consists of 15 residues. Trimming removed 2 bases from V and 0 bases from J, with 7 bases in between. CDR3 DNA sequence: TGTGCCAGCAGTTTAGGAGGAACAACTAATGAAAAACTGTTTTTT. It specifies CASSLGGTTNEKLFF.

A few counts support this clone. The rearrangement joins TRBV2 to TRBJ1-3; D gene ambiguous. V lost 1 base to trimming and J lost 4 bases, with 14 bases between them. This CDR3 spans 16 amino acids. Germline V gene sequence: CDR1 SNHLY, CDR2 FYNNEI. The CDR3 here is CASSEGKTRQGNTIYF. CDR3 DNA: TGTGCCAGCAGTGAAGGGAAGACACGACAAGGAAACACCATATATTTT.